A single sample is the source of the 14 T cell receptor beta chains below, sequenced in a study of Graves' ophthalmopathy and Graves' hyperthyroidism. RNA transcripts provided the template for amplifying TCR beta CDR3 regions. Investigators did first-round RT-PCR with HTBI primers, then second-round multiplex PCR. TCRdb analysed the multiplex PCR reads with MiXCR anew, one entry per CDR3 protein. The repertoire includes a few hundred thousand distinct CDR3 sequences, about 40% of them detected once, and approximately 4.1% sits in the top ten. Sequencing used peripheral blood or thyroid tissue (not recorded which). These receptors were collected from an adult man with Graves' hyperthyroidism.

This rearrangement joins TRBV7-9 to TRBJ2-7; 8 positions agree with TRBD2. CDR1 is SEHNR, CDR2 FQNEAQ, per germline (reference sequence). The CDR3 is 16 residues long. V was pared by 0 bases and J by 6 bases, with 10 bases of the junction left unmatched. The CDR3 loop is CASSLAGLAEPSEQYF. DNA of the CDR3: TGTGCCAGCAGCTTAGCTGGACTAGCCGAACCTTCCGAGCAGTACTTC.

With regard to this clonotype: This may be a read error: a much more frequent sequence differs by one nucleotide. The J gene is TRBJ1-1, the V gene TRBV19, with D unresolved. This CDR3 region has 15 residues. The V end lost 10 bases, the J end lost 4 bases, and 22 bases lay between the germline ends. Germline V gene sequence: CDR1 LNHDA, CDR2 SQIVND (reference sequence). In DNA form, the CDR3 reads TGTGCCAATATGCGCCAGCAACCCCGGGCCACTGAAGCTTTCTTT. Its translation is CANMRQQPRATEAFF.

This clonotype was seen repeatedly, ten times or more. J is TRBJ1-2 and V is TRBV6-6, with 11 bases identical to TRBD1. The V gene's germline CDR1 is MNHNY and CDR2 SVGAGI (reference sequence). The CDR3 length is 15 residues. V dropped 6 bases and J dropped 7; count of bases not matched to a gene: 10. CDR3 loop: CASSPSTGTGGGYTF. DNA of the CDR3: TGTGCCAGCAGCCCCTCAACAGGGACAGGGGGTGGCTACACCTTC.

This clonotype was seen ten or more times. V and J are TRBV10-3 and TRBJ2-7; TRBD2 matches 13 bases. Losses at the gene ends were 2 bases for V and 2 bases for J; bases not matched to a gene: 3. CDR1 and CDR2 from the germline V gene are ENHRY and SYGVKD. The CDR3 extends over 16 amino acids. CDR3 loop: CAISEIGTSGTYEQYF. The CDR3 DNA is TGTGCCATCAGTGAGATAGGGACTAGCGGGACCTACGAGCAGTACTTC.

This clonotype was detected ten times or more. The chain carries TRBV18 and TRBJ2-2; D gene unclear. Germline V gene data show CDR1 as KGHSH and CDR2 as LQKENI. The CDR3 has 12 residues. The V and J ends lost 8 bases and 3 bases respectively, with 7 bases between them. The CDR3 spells CASSTYTGELFF. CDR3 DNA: TGTGCCAGCAGCACCTACACCGGGGAGCTGTTTTTT.

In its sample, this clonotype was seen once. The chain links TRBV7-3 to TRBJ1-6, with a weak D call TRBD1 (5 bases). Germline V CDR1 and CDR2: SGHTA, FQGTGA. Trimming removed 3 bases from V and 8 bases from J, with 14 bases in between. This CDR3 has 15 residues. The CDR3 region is CASSLVGDRDSPLHF. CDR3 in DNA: TGTGCCAGCAGCTTGGTGGGGGATCGGGATTCACCCCTCCACTTT.

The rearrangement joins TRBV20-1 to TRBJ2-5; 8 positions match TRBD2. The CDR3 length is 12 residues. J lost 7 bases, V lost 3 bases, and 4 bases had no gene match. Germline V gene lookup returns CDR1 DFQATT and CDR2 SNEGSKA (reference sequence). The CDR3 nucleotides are TGCAGTGCTAGGTCCGGGAGGGGGACCCAGTACTTC. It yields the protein CSARSGRGTQYF.

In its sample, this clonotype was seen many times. This chain's CDR3 is CAISESSWGLNNPTYEQYF. CDR3 bases: TGTGCCATCAGTGAGTCTAGTTGGGGACTCAATAATCCTACCTACGAGCAGTACTTC. The chain recombines TRBV10-3 with TRBJ2-7, with D maybe TRBD2 (6 bases). Trimming shortened V by 0 bases and J by 2 bases, and 23 bases separated the two germline ends. CDR3 length: 19 residues. CDR1 and CDR2 (germline): ENHRY, SYGVKD.

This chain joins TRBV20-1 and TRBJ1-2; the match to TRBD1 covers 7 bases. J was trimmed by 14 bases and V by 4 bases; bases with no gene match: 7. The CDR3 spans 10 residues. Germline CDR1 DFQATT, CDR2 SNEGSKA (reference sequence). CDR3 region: CSATRDSHTF. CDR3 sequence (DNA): TGCAGTGCTACGCGGGACAGCCATACCTTC.

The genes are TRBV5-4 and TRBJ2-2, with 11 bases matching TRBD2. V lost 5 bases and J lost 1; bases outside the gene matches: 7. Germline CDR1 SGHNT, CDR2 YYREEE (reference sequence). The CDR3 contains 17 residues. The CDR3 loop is CASRPLAGGGNTGELFF. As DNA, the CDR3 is TGTGCCAGCAGGCCCCTAGCGGGGGGCGGGAACACCGGGGAGCTGTTTTTT.

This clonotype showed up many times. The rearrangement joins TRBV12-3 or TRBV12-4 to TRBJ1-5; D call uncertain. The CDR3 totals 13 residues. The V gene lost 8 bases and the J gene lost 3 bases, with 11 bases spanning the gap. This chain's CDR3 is CASPEQHNQPQHF. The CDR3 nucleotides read TGTGCCAGCCCGGAACAGCACAATCAGCCCCAGCATTTT.

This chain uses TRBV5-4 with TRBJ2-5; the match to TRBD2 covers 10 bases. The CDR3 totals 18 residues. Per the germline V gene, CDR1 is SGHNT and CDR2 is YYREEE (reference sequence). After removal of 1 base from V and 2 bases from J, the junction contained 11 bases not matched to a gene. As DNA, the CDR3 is TGTGCCAGCAGCTTGCGGCTAGCGGGGGTGGCAGATCAAGAGACCCAGTACTTC. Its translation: CASSLRLAGVADQETQYF.

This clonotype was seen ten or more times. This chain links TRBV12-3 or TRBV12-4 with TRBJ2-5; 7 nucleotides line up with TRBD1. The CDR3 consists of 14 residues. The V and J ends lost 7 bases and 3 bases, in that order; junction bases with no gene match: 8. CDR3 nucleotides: TGTGCCAGCAAATTGGGGACAGTGGAAGAGACCCAGTACTTC. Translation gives CASKLGTVEETQYF.

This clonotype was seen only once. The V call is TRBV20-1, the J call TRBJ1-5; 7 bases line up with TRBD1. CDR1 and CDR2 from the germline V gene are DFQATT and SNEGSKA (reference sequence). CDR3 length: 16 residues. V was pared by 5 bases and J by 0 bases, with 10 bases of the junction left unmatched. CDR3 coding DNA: TGCAGTGCTTCGACTCAGGGGGTTATTAGCAATCAGCCCCAGCATTTT. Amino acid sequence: CSASTQGVISNQPQHF.